The 30 T cell receptor beta chains in this list originate from one sample, sequenced in a study of cytomegalovirus exposure and HLA in healthy donors. The PCR was carried out with 60 Vbeta primers and 13 Jbeta primers. Sequencing was performed with immunoSEQ multiplex PCR; in TCRdb, only in-frame clones are kept and a portion is missing. This sample carries about 170,000 clones, 75% to 90% of them seen once, and the ten largest clones take 1%. The material sequenced was PBMCs. These TCRs come from a boy younger than 10 in good health and CMV-seronegative.

J is TRBJ2-7 and V is TRBV11-3, with 7 bases fitting TRBD2. The V segment lost 1 base and the J segment 2 bases; nucleotides outside the gene matches: 5. CDR3 size: 15 residues. Germline lookup yields CDR1 SGHNT and CDR2 YENEEA. CDR3 sequence: CASSLGSGATYEQYF. The CDR3 DNA sequence: TGTGCCAGCAGCTTAGGGAGCGGGGCCACCTACGAGCAGTACTTC.

CDR3 nucleotide sequence: TGTGCCAGCAGGGAGCTTCTGAACACTGAAGCTTTCTTT. Protein product: CASRELLNTEAFF. The chain has TRBV6-5 and TRBJ1-1; D remains ambiguous. Per the germline V gene, CDR1 is MNHEY and CDR2 is SVGAGI. The CDR3 covers 13 residues. V was clipped by 6 bases and J by 0 bases, with 8 bases between them.

The V gene is TRBV6-1, the J gene TRBJ1-3; 9 positions match TRBD1. This CDR3 contains 15 residues. V gave up 6 bases and J gave up 0 bases; unmatched junction bases: 3. Germline CDR1 and CDR2: MNHNS and SASEGT. DNA of the CDR3: TGTGCCAGCAGGGGACAGGGCGTCTCTGGAAACACCATATATTTT. This encodes CASRGQGVSGNTIYF.

This clone was seen once. V is TRBV11-2 and J is TRBJ2-6, with 8 nucleotides matching TRBD1. Trimming took 6 bases from V and 0 from J; bases not matched to a gene: 4. The germline gives CDR1 SGHAT, CDR2 FQNNGV. The CDR3 covers 16 residues. The CDR3 loop reads CASSQTGASGANVLTF. Here the CDR3 DNA reads TGTGCCAGCAGTCAGACAGGGGCCTCTGGGGCCAACGTCCTGACTTTC.

This clone was observed a few times. The chain uses TRBV7-9 and TRBJ1-1; 7 bases align to TRBD1. The length of the CDR3 is 13 residues. Per germline, CDR1 SEHNR and CDR2 FQNEAQ (reference sequence). V gave up 5 bases and J gave up 10 bases; unmatched junction bases: 10. As DNA, the CDR3 is TGTGCCAGCAGCCCCCCCAGCGACAGGGCAGCTTTCTTT. Protein product: CASSPPSDRAAFF.

V and J are TRBV11-2 and TRBJ1-1; tentatively, D is TRBD1 (6 bases). V was clipped by 5 bases and J by 7 bases, with 20 bases between them. The V gene's germline CDR1 is SGHAT and CDR2 FQNNGV. The CDR3 extends over 15 amino acids. Here the CDR3 DNA reads TGTGCCAGCAGCCACTCAATGGCAGGGGCCGGTGAAGCTTTCTTT. The encoded protein is CASSHSMAGAGEAFF.

The rearrangement uses TRBV7-2 and TRBJ2-7, with TRBD2 identical over 10 bases. Trimming at V came to 2 bases and at J to 2 bases, leaving 3 bases not matched to a gene. Germline CDR1 reads SGHTA; CDR2 reads FQGNSA. There are 15 residues in the CDR3. CDR3 protein: CASSLTSGRAYEQYF. CDR3 in DNA: TGTGCCAGCAGCTTAACCAGCGGGAGGGCCTACGAGCAGTACTTC.

This chain uses TRBV5-1 with TRBJ1-4, with D possibly being TRBD1 (5 bases). The CDR3 consists of 15 residues. V dropped 1 base and J dropped 8 bases, with 15 bases sitting between them. Germline V lookup: CDR1 SGHRS, CDR2 YFSETQ. The CDR3, as DNA: TGCGCCAGCAGCTTGTTCGGGCAGGGTGGGGAAAAACTGTTTTTT. Its translation is CASSLFGQGGEKLFF.

This clone was detected only once. CDR3 protein: CASSSTGPGELFF. The DNA for the CDR3 is TGTGCCAGCAGTTCGACAGGGCCCGGGGAGCTGTTTTTT. The chain combines TRBV6-1 with TRBJ2-2; 7 positions match TRBD1. The CDR3 covers 13 residues. The V gene end was trimmed by 5 bases and the J gene end by 6 bases; junction bases not matched to a gene: 3. Per germline, CDR1 MNHNS and CDR2 SASEGT.

The CDR3 is CASSLMTGGENSPLHF. CDR3 nucleotides: TGCGCCAGCAGCTTAATGACAGGGGGTGAGAATTCACCCCTCCACTTT. The V gene is TRBV5-1, the J gene TRBJ1-6; 9 positions match TRBD1. Germline-derived CDR1 and CDR2 are SGHRS and YFSETQ. After removal of 2 bases from V and 7 bases from J, the junction contained 7 bases not matched to a gene. CDR3 length: 16 residues.

V gene TRBV27 combines with J gene TRBJ2-4, with 10 nucleotides matching TRBD1. This CDR3 region has 17 residues. Per the germline V gene, CDR1 is MNHEY and CDR2 is SMNVEV (reference sequence). J gave up 4 bases and V 5 bases, and 11 bases lay outside the gene matches. CDR3 residues: CASSRSTTGQGKNIQYF. Here the CDR3 DNA reads TGTGCCAGCAGTCGCTCGACCACGGGACAGGGGAAAAACATTCAGTACTTC.

As regards this clone: The CDR3 carries no conserved terminal phenylalanine or tryptophan, so it likely arises from a read error. The chain's CDR3 is CASSADSNTEAFL. The CDR3 coding sequence is TGTGCCAGCAGCGCTGACTCCAACACTGAAGCTTTCCTT. The chain links TRBV9 to TRBJ1-1; D ambiguous. The CDR3 totals 13 residues. CDR1 and CDR2 (germline): SGDLS, YYNGEE. V lost 3 bases, J lost 2 bases, and 8 bases lay in between.

This clone was detected only a few times. This chain links TRBV6-1 with TRBJ2-5; TRBD2 matches 7 bases. Per the germline V gene, CDR1 is MNHNS and CDR2 is SASEGT. The V gene end was trimmed by 4 bases and the J gene end by 4 bases; junction bases not matched to a gene: 6. CDR3 length equals 14 residues. The DNA of the CDR3 is TGTGCCAGCAGTGTGATGCGCGGGAGAGAGACCCAGTACTTC. Protein product: CASSVMRGRETQYF.

The chain joins TRBV5-8 to TRBJ1-1; 9 positions match TRBD1. The CDR3 contains 15 residues. V shed 7 bases and J 3 bases; nucleotides not matched to a gene: 10. Germline-derived CDR1 and CDR2 are SGHTS and YDEGEE. CDR3 in amino acids: CASDTGGQGYTEAFF. The CDR3 bases are TGTGCCAGCGATACCGGAGGACAGGGGTACACTGAAGCTTTCTTT. The full variable domain, its missing parts supplied by reference TRBV5-8 and TRBJ1-1, is EAGVTQSPTHLIKTRGQQATLRCSPISGHTSVYWYQQALGLGLQFLLWYDEGEERNRGNFPPRFSGRQFPNYSSELNVNALELEDSALYLCASDTGGQGYTEAFFGQGTRLTVV.

The chain links TRBV25-1 to TRBJ2-3; D not certain. With 9 bases removed from V and 2 bases from J, the gap between germline ends came to 9 bases. The CDR3 runs to 12 residues. Germline V lookup: CDR1 MGHDK, CDR2 SYGVNS. The CDR3 protein is CASGQITDTQYF. In DNA form, the CDR3 reads TGTGCCAGTGGCCAAATCACAGATACGCAGTATTTT.

J is TRBJ1-4 and V is TRBV7-9; a possible D gene is TRBD1 (5 bases). Trimming pared 0 bases from V and 6 bases from J, leaving 11 bases between. The CDR3 length is 15 residues. Germline CDR1 SEHNR, CDR2 FQNEAQ (reference sequence). DNA for the CDR3: TGTGCCAGCAGCTTAGCTAGACAGCGGGATGAAAAACTGTTTTTT. Amino acid sequence: CASSLARQRDEKLFF.

V and J are TRBV5-4 and TRBJ2-7; no definite D call. The germline gives CDR1 SGHNT, CDR2 YYREEE (reference sequence). Trimming removed 3 bases at V and 1 base at J, with 8 bases between. The CDR3 loop spans 13 amino acids. CDR3 DNA: TGTGCCAGCAGCTATGGCAGTTCCTACGAGCAGTACTTC. Residues: CASSYGSSYEQYF.

This sequence joins TRBV30 and TRBJ1-1; D possibly corresponds to TRBD1 (6 bases). This CDR3 has 13 residues. Trimming stripped 2 bases from V and 4 bases from J, with 11 bases between. Germline values: CDR1 GTSNPN, CDR2 SVGIG (reference sequence). CDR3 in amino acids: CAWSLQGGTEAFF. CDR3 bases: TGTGCCTGGAGTTTACAGGGTGGCACTGAAGCTTTCTTT.

V gene TRBV5-8 combines with J gene TRBJ1-2; no reliable D call. The CDR3 is made up of 12 amino acids. The V and J ends lost 1 base and 8 bases respectively, with 9 bases between them. Germline CDR1 and CDR2: SGHTS and YDEGEE. This chain's CDR3 is CASSLPRRGYTF. For the CDR3, the DNA is TGTGCCAGCAGCTTGCCCAGGCGCGGCTACACCTTC.

The chain combines TRBV6-1 with TRBJ2-3, with TRBD1 matching over 11 bases. Looked up from germline, CDR1 is MNHNS and CDR2 is SASEGT. The CDR3 has 14 residues. With V trimmed by 7 bases and J by 6 bases, 6 bases remained unmatched. CDR3 DNA sequence: TGTGCCAGCAACCGGGACAGGGGGGCCGATACGCAGTATTTT. Translation: CASNRDRGADTQYF.

The rearrangement links TRBV10-3 to TRBJ1-1; D unresolved. Per the germline V gene, CDR1 is ENHRY and CDR2 is SYGVKD. This CDR3 region has 13 residues. The germline V and J ends were trimmed by 0 bases and 6 bases, with 8 bases remaining between them. The CDR3 DNA follows: TGTGCCATCAGTGAGTCGGCAGGTGCTGAAGCTTTCTTT. Its protein is CAISESAGAEAFF.

This chain uses TRBV6-1 with TRBJ2-1; D gene uncertain. This CDR3 has 14 amino acids. V was trimmed by 5 bases and J by 1 base, leaving 9 bases between them. Germline CDR1 is MNHNS and CDR2 is SASEGT. In DNA form, the CDR3 reads TGTGCCAGCAGTCCCCTCCTTTCCTACAATGAGCAGTTCTTC. Translated: CASSPLLSYNEQFF.

This chain links TRBV5-6 with TRBJ2-3, with TRBD1 as a possible D gene (5 bases). Germline V gene sequence: CDR1 SGHDT, CDR2 YYEEEE. V was pared by 2 bases and J by 7 bases, with 11 bases between. This CDR3 has 13 amino acids. CDR3 bases: TGTGCCAGCAGCTTATCAGGGCCAAATACGCAGTATTTT. Translated: CASSLSGPNTQYF.

The rearrangement links TRBV6-1 to TRBJ1-2; a weak D match, TRBD1 (5 bases). Germline V gives CDR1 MNHNS, CDR2 SASEGT. V was trimmed by 6 bases and J by 3 bases, leaving 17 bases between them. The CDR3 has 15 amino acids. CDR3 sequence reads: CASRVAGRPDYGYTF. The CDR3 DNA reads as TGTGCCAGCAGGGTTGCGGGACGGCCCGACTATGGCTACACCTTC.

This chain links TRBV9 with TRBJ2-7, with 8 bases lining up with TRBD1. Per germline, CDR1 SGDLS and CDR2 YYNGEE. This CDR3 has 14 amino acids. V lost 3 bases and J lost 4; bases outside the gene matches: 6. Here the CDR3 reads CASSAGQGPYEQYF. Here the CDR3 DNA reads TGTGCCAGCAGCGCCGGACAGGGTCCTTACGAGCAGTACTTC.

This sequence joins TRBV2 and TRBJ1-3, with D possibly TRBD1 on 5 matching bases. Trimming left V 5 bases short and J 4 bases short, with 9 bases between. This CDR3 spans 13 amino acids. Per germline, CDR1 SNHLY and CDR2 FYNNEI. The CDR3 loop is CASSLGAGNTIYF. In nucleotides, the CDR3 is TGTGCCAGCAGTCTAGGGGCGGGAAACACCATATATTTT.

Only one count was recorded for this clone. The rearrangement joins TRBV2 to TRBJ1-2, with unresolved D. CDR3 length equals 15 residues. Germline CDR1 and CDR2: SNHLY and FYNNEI. Deletions cut 7 bases from V and 4 bases from J, with 19 bases between. The CDR3 region has the DNA TGTGCCAGCAACCTCCCCGGAGGCTCAGCCTATGGCTACACCTTC. Amino acid sequence: CASNLPGGSAYGYTF.

The rearrangement uses TRBV5-1 and TRBJ1-1; no definite D call. The CDR3 runs 16 residues. CDR1 and CDR2 from the germline V gene are SGHRS and YFSETQ. The ends were cut back, 2 bases at V and 0 bases at J, with 14 bases in the middle. The CDR3 is CASSLGFGEVNTEAFF. CDR3 in DNA: TGCGCCAGCAGCTTAGGTTTCGGGGAAGTGAACACTGAAGCTTTCTTT.

This clone has just a few counts. The CDR3 DNA is TGTGCCAGCTCTTCGGGACAGGGGGCCCAAGAGACCCAGTACTTC. Amino acids: CASSSGQGAQETQYF. The rearrangement uses TRBV18 and TRBJ2-5; 12 nucleotides match TRBD1. CDR1 is KGHSH, CDR2 LQKENI, per germline. The ends lost 6 bases at V and 1 base at J; junction bases unmatched: 3. The CDR3 is made up of 15 amino acids.

This chain joins TRBV7-9 and TRBJ2-1; 8 nucleotides align to TRBD2. The CDR3 loop spans 15 amino acids. Trimming took 0 bases from V and 4 from J; bases not matched to a gene: 2. The V gene's germline CDR1 is SEHNR and CDR2 FQNEAQ (reference sequence). CDR3 in amino acids: CASSLASGAYNEQFF. CDR3 sequence (DNA): TGTGCCAGCAGCTTAGCTAGCGGGGCTTACAATGAGCAGTTCTTC.